The 3 T cell receptor beta chains listed next were all sequenced from one sample in a study of Graves' ophthalmopathy and Graves' hyperthyroidism. The authors amplified TCR beta CDR3 regions, and they did so from RNA transcripts for repertoire sequencing. An initial RT-PCR round employing HTBI primers preceded a second-round multiplex PCR. TCRdb analysed the multiplex PCR reads with MiXCR anew, one entry per CDR3 protein. The repertoire has 560,000 or so distinct CDR3 sequences, 35% to 40% of them found once; the top ten carry about 4.2%. Specimen: peripheral blood or thyroid tissue (not recorded which). The receptors derive from an adult man with Graves' hyperthyroidism.

This clonotype was seen many times. The chain is built from TRBV7-8 and TRBJ1-3, with TRBD1 matching 8 bases. From germline, CDR1 is SGHVS and CDR2 FQNEAQ. The CDR3 spans 15 residues. The ends lost 5 bases at V and 2 bases at J; junction bases unmatched: 5. The CDR3 sequence is CASSEDRVAGNTIYF. The CDR3 DNA follows: TGTGCCAGCAGCGAGGACAGGGTTGCTGGAAACACCATATATTTT.

Many counts were recorded for this clonotype. This chain joins TRBV9 and TRBJ1-2; D perhaps matches TRBD1 (5 bases). CDR3 size: 15 residues. V was shortened by 0 bases and J by 2 bases, with 11 bases between the two germline ends. CDR1 is SGDLS, CDR2 YYNGEE, per germline. CDR3 nucleotide sequence: TGTGCCAGCAGCGTAGGGGGAGCAGGGAACTATGGCTACACCTTC. Translating gives CASSVGGAGNYGYTF.

The genes are TRBV5-6 and TRBJ2-7, with D tentatively TRBD1 or TRBD2 (5 bases each). Germline V CDR1 and CDR2: SGHDT, YYEEEE. This CDR3 spans 15 amino acids. The V end lost 2 bases, the J end lost 6 bases, and 18 bases lay between the germline ends. The CDR3 protein is CASSLFTGVRGEQYF. The CDR3 DNA sequence: TGTGCCAGCAGCTTATTTACAGGCGTCCGGGGCGAGCAGTACTTC.